This TCR beta chain was captured by sequencing in a study of blood T cell repertoires in COVID-19. The wider study: COVID-19 samples, acute and convalescent, were from the United States, Italy and Spain.

Germline CDR1 reads SGHRS; CDR2 reads YFSETQ. With V trimmed by 0 bases and J by 7 bases, 7 bases remained unmatched. The CDR3 extends over 14 amino acids. Using immunoSEQ multiplex PCR, the repertoire was profiled, and TCRdb retains in-frame clones only, with some absent. Here the sample spans roughly 190,000 clones, nearly 90% being singletons. The TCR was taken from a man aged 55 to 70 with active or convalescent COVID-19. The genes are TRBV5-1 and TRBJ2-7; 7 bases map to TRBD1. The sequencing sample was made of peripheral blood. The CDR3 here is CASSLDRGGKEQYF. CDR3 DNA sequence: TGCGCCAGCAGCTTGGACAGGGGTGGGAAGGAGCAGTACTTC.